This T cell receptor beta chain was sequenced for a study of blood T cell repertoires in COVID-19. Study-level background: T cells, B-cell-depleted T cells, or PBMCs supplied cDNA or gDNA.

Original processing notes: Amplification of reference gene primers provided the estimated nucleated cell counts. Assay used: immunoSEQ multiplex PCR; TCRdb lists only in-frame clones, some missing. V and J calls and clone size come straight from that table; D and trimming were deduced from the DNA. The repertoire holds around 30,000 clones, roughly nine tenths seen once, with over 9.5% in the top ten. V trimming: 4 bases; J trimming: 5 bases; junction bases outside the gene matches: 9. In germline, CDR1 is LGHDT, CDR2 YNNKEL (reference sequence). The CDR3 totals 15 residues. Sequenced sample: peripheral blood. The sequence came from a man in his 60s with acute or convalescent COVID-19. This chain uses TRBV3-1 (or the pseudogene TRBV3-2) with TRBJ1-2, with 8 bases lining up with TRBD1. In DNA form, the CDR3 reads TGTGCCAGCAGCCCCCAAGGCGGACAGGGTTATGGCTACACCTTC. This translates into CASSPQGGQGYGYTF.